The 29 T cell receptor beta chains in this list originate from one sample, sequenced in a study of shared clonotypes between healthy human individuals. Using immunoSEQ multiplex PCR, the repertoire was profiled, and TCRdb retains in-frame clones only, with some absent. The data hold roughly 720,000 clones, with 80% to 95% observed a single time. The source material was memory CD8+ T cells from PBMCs. The subset is: CD45RO+ cells pooled with CCR7-negative TemRA cells. The origin of the receptors is a man aged 18 to 30 in good health. Some clones in this sample may be carry-over from other donors' samples.

The genes are TRBV15 and TRBJ2-3; D possibly corresponds to TRBD2 (6 bases). Germline assignment: CDR1 LNHNV and CDR2 YYDKDF (reference sequence). V was pared by 5 bases and J by 8 bases, with 17 bases between. There are 14 residues in the CDR3. The CDR3 reads CATSLSGLPPTQYF. The CDR3 DNA follows: TGTGCCACCAGCCTCTCGGGACTCCCCCCTACGCAGTATTTT.

The chain recombines TRBV13 with TRBJ1-2; D unclear. Trimming removed 5 bases at V and 4 bases at J, with 20 bases between. The germline gives CDR1 PRHDT, CDR2 FYEKMQ (reference sequence). The CDR3 is made up of 16 amino acids. For the CDR3, the DNA is TGTGCCAGCAGCCAAGGTACGGACGGTCGATTCTATGGCTACACCTTC. The encoded protein is CASSQGTDGRFYGYTF.

This chain connects TRBV2 to TRBJ2-4; D call uncertain. Trimming took 1 base from V and 9 from J, leaving 4 bases between them. The CDR3 extends over 11 amino acids. Germline assignment: CDR1 SNHLY and CDR2 FYNNEI. This chain's CDR3 is CASSEGGIQYF. CDR3 nucleotide sequence: TGTGCCAGCAGTGAAGGGGGCATTCAGTACTTC.

V and J are TRBV6-6 and TRBJ2-7; perhaps TRBD1 as D (6 bases). There are 14 residues in the CDR3. CDR1 MNHNY and CDR2 SVGAGI come from the germline V gene (reference sequence). Trimming removed 4 bases from V and 2 bases from J, with 12 bases in between. This CDR3 reads CASSCPGHTYEQYF. The CDR3 coding sequence is TGTGCCAGCAGTTGCCCGGGACACACCTACGAGCAGTACTTC.

The rearrangement joins TRBV6-1 to TRBJ2-7; perhaps TRBD1 as D (5 bases). Germline V CDR1 and CDR2: MNHNS, SASEGT. The CDR3 sequence is 13 residues long. Trimming pared 1 base from V and 5 bases from J, leaving 9 bases between. In nucleotides, the CDR3 is TGTGCCAGCAGTGAAGTCAGGGTCGACGAGCAGTACTTC. Its translation: CASSEVRVDEQYF.

The V gene is TRBV11-2, the J gene TRBJ2-1; D is ambiguous. Deletions cut 5 bases from V and 4 bases from J, with 15 bases between. This CDR3 is 15 amino acids long. CDR1 is SGHAT, CDR2 FQNNGV, per germline. Here the CDR3 reads CASSPVDGVYNEQFF. In DNA, the CDR3 is TGTGCCAGCAGCCCAGTGGACGGCGTTTACAATGAGCAGTTCTTC. Combining the CDR3 with reference TRBV11-2 and TRBJ2-1 gives the whole variable domain EAGVAQSPRYKIIEKRQSVAFWCNPISGHATLYWYQQILGQGPKLLIQFQNNGVVDDSQLPKDRFSAERLKGVDSTLKIQPAKLEDSAVYLCASSPVDGVYNEQFFGPGTRLTVL.

This chain connects TRBV28 to TRBJ1-3, with a weak D call TRBD1 (5 bases). Germline loops: CDR1 MDHEN, CDR2 SYDVKM. The V end lost 7 bases, the J end lost 7 bases, and 17 bases lay between the germline ends. The CDR3 covers 14 residues. In DNA form, the CDR3 reads TGTGCCAGCATGGGGCAGGGTTATCAGAACACCATATATTTT. It is translated as CASMGQGYQNTIYF. Together with reference TRBV28 and TRBJ1-3, the CDR3 gives the full variable domain: DVKVTQSSRYLVKRTGEKVFLECVQDMDHENMFWYRQDPGLGLRLIYFSYDVKMKEKGDIPEGYSVSREKKERFSLILESASTNQTSMYLCASMGQGYQNTIYFGEGSWLTVV.

The chain couples TRBV7-2 to TRBJ1-1; maybe TRBD1 (5 bases). The CDR3 runs to 14 residues. In germline, CDR1 is SGHTA, CDR2 FQGNSA. With 5 bases removed from V and 4 bases from J, the gap between germline ends came to 14 bases. This CDR3 is CASSMLGRGTEAFF. The DNA of the CDR3 is TGTGCCAGCAGCATGCTAGGGAGGGGCACTGAAGCTTTCTTT.

The chain combines TRBV7-9 with TRBJ2-1, with D perhaps TRBD2 (5 bases). The CDR3 spans 16 residues. V lost 6 bases to trimming and J lost 8 bases, with 23 bases between them. Germline V gene data show CDR1 as SEHNR and CDR2 as FQNEAQ (reference sequence). CDR3 DNA: TGTGCCAGCAGACATAGGGAGACTCCCCCCTGGGATGAGCAGTTCTTC. Protein sequence: CASRHRETPPWDEQFF.

This chain uses TRBV7-9 with TRBJ2-7; a possible D gene is TRBD1 (5 bases). V was clipped by 5 bases and J by 3 bases, with 14 bases between them. Looked up from germline, CDR1 is SEHNR and CDR2 is FQNEAQ (reference sequence). This CDR3 comprises 14 residues. CDR3 DNA sequence: TGTGCCAGCAGCCCCCCGACAGCACTCTACGAGCAGTACTTC. Amino acid sequence: CASSPPTALYEQYF.

This rearrangement joins TRBV30 to TRBJ1-4; tentatively, D is TRBD1 (6 bases). CDR1 is GTSNPN and CDR2 is SVGIG in the germline V gene (reference sequence). V was trimmed by 1 base and J by 5 bases, leaving 11 bases between them. The CDR3 length is 14 residues. The CDR3 DNA is TGTGCCTGGAGTGGGGAGGGGGAGAATGAAAAACTGTTTTTT. It yields the protein CAWSGEGENEKLFF. Variable domain in full (rest from reference TRBV30 and TRBJ1-4): SQTIHQWPATLVQPVGSPLSLECTVEGTSNPNLYWYRQAAGRGLQLLFYSVGIGQISSEVPQNLSASRPQDRQFILSSKKLLLSDSGFYLCAWSGEGENEKLFFGSGTQLSVL.

The rearrangement links TRBV13 to TRBJ2-1, with D perhaps matching TRBD1 or TRBD2 (5 bases each). This CDR3 has 17 amino acids. Germline V lookup: CDR1 PRHDT, CDR2 FYEKMQ (reference sequence). Trimming removed 0 bases at V and 0 bases at J, with 12 bases between. The CDR3 DNA sequence: TGTGCCAGCAGCTTAGGCAGGGCGGGTAGCTCCTACAATGAGCAGTTCTTC. Residues: CASSLGRAGSSYNEQFF.

The chain combines TRBV18 with TRBJ2-5; D assignment may be TRBD1 or TRBD2 (5 bases each). With 2 bases removed from V and 1 base from J, the gap between germline ends came to 11 bases. The germline gives CDR1 KGHSH, CDR2 LQKENI. The CDR3 covers 15 residues. DNA of the CDR3: TGTGCCAGCTCACCATTGGGGGAATCCCAAGAGACCCAGTACTTC. Its translation is CASSPLGESQETQYF.

The J gene is TRBJ1-4, the V gene TRBV2; D is unresolved. The V and J ends lost 3 bases and 3 bases respectively, with 8 bases between them. The germline V gene has CDR1 SNHLY and CDR2 FYNNEI. The CDR3 has 14 amino acids. The CDR3 nucleotides read TGTGCCAGCAGTGATATATGGTCTAATGAAAAACTGTTTTTT. Translating it yields CASSDIWSNEKLFF.

This rearrangement joins TRBV2 to TRBJ2-1; 8 nucleotides match TRBD2. The germline CDR1 and CDR2 sequences are SNHLY and FYNNEI. The length of the CDR3 is 20 residues. The junction had 17 bases not matched to a gene; V was cut back by 1 base and J by 3 bases. In DNA, the CDR3 is TGTGCCAGCAGTGAAGGGGGGAGCGGGAGACACCGGGGCGACTACAATGAGCAGTTCTTC. Its translation is CASSEGGSGRHRGDYNEQFF. Full variable domain (remainder filled in from reference TRBV2 and TRBJ2-1): EPEVTQTPSHQVTQMGQEVILRCVPISNHLYFYWYRQILGQKVEFLVSFYNNEISEKSEIFDDQFSVERPDGSNFTLKIRSTKLEDSAMYFCASSEGGSGRHRGDYNEQFFGPGTRLTVL.

The chain links TRBV11-2 to TRBJ2-2, with 11 nucleotides matching TRBD2. This CDR3 is built from 19 residues. Looked up from germline, CDR1 is SGHAT and CDR2 is FQNNGV. J was trimmed by 6 bases and V by 5 bases; bases with no gene match: 17. The CDR3 region has the DNA TGTGCCAGCAGCCCCACCGCGTACAGACTAGCGGGAAGGTCCGGGGAGCTGTTTTTT. Residues: CASSPTAYRLAGRSGELFF.

The V gene is TRBV29-1, the J gene TRBJ2-1; the D call may be TRBD1 or TRBD2 (5 bases each). The CDR3 consists of 13 residues. Per the germline V gene, CDR1 is SQVTM and CDR2 is ANQGSEA. Between the trimmed V and J ends, which lost 3 bases and 0 bases, there was a span of 6 bases. This CDR3 reads CSVDGASYNEQFF. CDR3 DNA: TGCAGCGTTGACGGGGCCTCCTACAATGAGCAGTTCTTC.

V and J are TRBV5-1 and TRBJ2-7, with D unresolved. The CDR3 loop spans 13 amino acids. Germline CDR1 and CDR2: SGHRS and YFSETQ. Trimming shortened V by 4 bases and J by 6 bases, and 14 bases separated the two germline ends. The CDR3 coding sequence is TGCGCCAGCAGCGTTAACACGGCTCGCGAGCAGTACTTC. The encoded protein is CASSVNTAREQYF.

Details on this clone: A junction end diverges from the germline sequence, so it may reflect a read error. The rearrangement joins TRBV10-3 to TRBJ2-3; 8 nucleotides align to TRBD1. The CDR3 is 15 amino acids. Looked up from germline, CDR1 is ENHRY and CDR2 is SYGVKD. CDR3 nucleotides: TGTGCCATCAGTGATTGGGACAGGAGCAAAGATACGCAGTATTTT. The encoded protein is CAISDWDRSKDTQYF.

The chain is built from TRBV2 and TRBJ2-1; 7 nucleotides agree with TRBD2. J lost 4 bases, V lost 3 bases, and 3 bases had no gene match. The CDR3 has 14 amino acids. Germline V lookup: CDR1 SNHLY, CDR2 FYNNEI. The CDR3 sequence: CASSEGAGYNEQFF. CDR3 in DNA: TGTGCCAGCAGTGAGGGAGCGGGATACAATGAGCAGTTCTTC.

The chain has TRBV6-6 and TRBJ2-7; 7 nucleotides align to TRBD1. This CDR3 is built from 16 residues. V was clipped by 2 bases and J by 5 bases; unmatched bases: 12. Germline V gives CDR1 MNHNY, CDR2 SVGAGI (reference sequence). Here the CDR3 reads CASSYTRDSGYHEQYF. CDR3 DNA sequence: TGTGCCAGCAGTTACACTCGGGACAGTGGCTACCACGAGCAGTACTTC.

The chain couples TRBV19 to TRBJ2-7, with TRBD2 matching over 8 bases. Germline CDR1 and CDR2: LNHDA and SQIVND (reference sequence). CDR3 size: 16 residues. The V and J ends lost 4 bases and 2 bases, in that order; junction bases with no gene match: 10. CDR3 sequence (DNA): TGTGCCAGTAGTACGACTCTAGCGGGCGCTGCCTACGAGCAGTACTTC. Encoded protein: CASSTTLAGAAYEQYF.

The rearrangement uses TRBV6-5 and TRBJ1-2; weak D call: TRBD1 (5 bases). From germline, CDR1 is MNHEY and CDR2 SVGAGI. The CDR3 extends over 14 amino acids. V lost 6 bases, J lost 3 bases, and 14 bases lay in between. The DNA for the CDR3 is TGTGCCAGCAGCCCCAGGGTGGGGCACTATGGCTACACCTTC. Translating gives CASSPRVGHYGYTF.

As regards this clone: The identical CDR3 is also encoded by other nucleotide sequences in the sample. The rearrangement joins TRBV28 to TRBJ2-7; 7 bases map to TRBD2. CDR1 is MDHEN and CDR2 is SYDVKM in the germline V gene. Trimming took 3 bases from V and 2 from J; bases not matched to a gene: 1. The CDR3 is made up of 13 amino acids. The CDR3 sequence is CASSFGGTYEQYF. For the CDR3, the DNA is TGTGCCAGCAGTTTCGGGGGGACCTACGAGCAGTACTTC.

With respect to this clone: Distinct nucleotide sequences in the sample also encode this CDR3. The chain's CDR3 is CASSQRGAYEQYF. CDR3 DNA: TGTGCCAGCAGCCAAAGAGGGGCCTACGAGCAGTACTTC. The J gene is TRBJ2-7, the V gene TRBV14; the D gene could be TRBD1 or TRBD2 (5 bases each). CDR3 length: 13 amino acids. Trimming took 2 bases from V and 2 from J, leaving 7 bases between them. Germline lookup yields CDR1 SGHDN and CDR2 FVKESK.

This clone was found many times. The chain carries TRBV4-3 and TRBJ1-2, with unresolved D. Trimming cost V 0 bases and J 4 bases, with 12 bases left between them. The CDR3 contains 15 residues. Per the germline V gene, CDR1 is LGHNA and CDR2 is YSLEER. As DNA, the CDR3 is TGCGCCAGCAGCCAAGAGTTACAGTCATTCTATGGCTACACCTTC. It translates to CASSQELQSFYGYTF.

The rearrangement links TRBV5-1 to TRBJ2-7; D gene unclear. The CDR3 spans 13 residues. V dropped 4 bases and J dropped 0 bases, with 8 bases sitting between them. CDR1 is SGHRS, CDR2 YFSETQ, per germline. CDR3 region: CASSVEVSYEQYF. In DNA, the CDR3 is TGCGCCAGCAGCGTAGAGGTCTCCTACGAGCAGTACTTC.

V is TRBV6-1 and J is TRBJ2-3; D unclear. The V and J ends lost 0 bases and 5 bases respectively, with 9 bases between them. The CDR3 covers 14 residues. CDR1 and CDR2 (germline): MNHNS, SASEGT. The CDR3 protein is CASSEAGWRDTQYF. DNA for the CDR3: TGTGCCAGCAGTGAAGCGGGGTGGAGAGATACGCAGTATTTT.

There are a few counts of this clone. J is TRBJ2-2 and V is TRBV28; D call uncertain. CDR1 is MDHEN, CDR2 SYDVKM, per germline. Trimming cost V 3 bases and J 7 bases, with 6 bases left between them. The CDR3 sequence is 12 residues long. The CDR3 sequence: CASSFGDGELFF. The CDR3 bases are TGTGCCAGCAGTTTTGGCGACGGGGAGCTGTTTTTT.